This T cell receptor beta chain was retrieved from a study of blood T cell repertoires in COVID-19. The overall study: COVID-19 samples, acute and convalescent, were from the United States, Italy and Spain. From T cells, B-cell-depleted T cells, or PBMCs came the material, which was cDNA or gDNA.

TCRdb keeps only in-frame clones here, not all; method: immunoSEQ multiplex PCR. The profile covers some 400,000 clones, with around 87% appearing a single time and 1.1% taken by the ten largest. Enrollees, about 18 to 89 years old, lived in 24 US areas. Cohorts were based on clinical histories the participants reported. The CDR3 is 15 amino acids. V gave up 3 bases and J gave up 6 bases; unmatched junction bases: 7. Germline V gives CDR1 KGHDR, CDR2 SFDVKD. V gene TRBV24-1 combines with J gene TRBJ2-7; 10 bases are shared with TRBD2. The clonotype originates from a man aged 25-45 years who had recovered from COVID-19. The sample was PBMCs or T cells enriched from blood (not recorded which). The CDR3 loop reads CATSDGLAGAPEQYF. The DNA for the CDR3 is TGTGCCACCAGTGATGGGCTAGCGGGAGCCCCCGAGCAGTACTTC.